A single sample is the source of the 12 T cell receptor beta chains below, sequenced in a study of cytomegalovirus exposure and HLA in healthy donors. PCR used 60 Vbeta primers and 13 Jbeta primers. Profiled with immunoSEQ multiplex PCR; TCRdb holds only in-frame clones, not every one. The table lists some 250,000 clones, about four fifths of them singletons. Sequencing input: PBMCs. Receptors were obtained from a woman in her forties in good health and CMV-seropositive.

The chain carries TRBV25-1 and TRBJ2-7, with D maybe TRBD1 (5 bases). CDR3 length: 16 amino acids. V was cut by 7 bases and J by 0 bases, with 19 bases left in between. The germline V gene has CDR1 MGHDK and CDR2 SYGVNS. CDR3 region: CASIPSDKLGSYEQYF. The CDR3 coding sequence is TGTGCCAGCATCCCTTCGGACAAATTGGGCTCCTACGAGCAGTACTTC.

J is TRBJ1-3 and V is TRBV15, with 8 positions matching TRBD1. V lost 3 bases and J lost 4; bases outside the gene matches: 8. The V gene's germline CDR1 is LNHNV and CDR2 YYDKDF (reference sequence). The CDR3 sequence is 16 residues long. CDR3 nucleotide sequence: TGTGCCACCAGCAGGGCTGGACAGGGCGCCGGAAACACCATATATTTT. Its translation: CATSRAGQGAGNTIYF. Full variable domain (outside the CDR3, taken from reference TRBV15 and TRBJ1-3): DAMVIQNPRYQVTQFGKPVTLSCSQTLNHNVMYWYQQKSSQAPKLLFHYYDKDFNNEADTPDNFQSRRPNTSFCFLDIRSPGLGDTAMYLCATSRAGQGAGNTIYFGEGSWLTVV.

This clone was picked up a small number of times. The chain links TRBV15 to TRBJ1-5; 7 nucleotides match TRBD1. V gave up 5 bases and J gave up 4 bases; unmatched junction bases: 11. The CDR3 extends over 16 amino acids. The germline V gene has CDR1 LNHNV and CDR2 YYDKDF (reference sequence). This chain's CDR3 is CATSSQGGMGNQPQHF. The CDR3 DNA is TGTGCCACCAGCTCCCAGGGGGGAATGGGTAATCAGCCCCAGCATTTT.

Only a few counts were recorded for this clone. CDR3 sequence reads: CATSTGHPPSPGRVNTEAFF. In DNA, the CDR3 is TGTGCCACCAGCACCGGACACCCCCCCTCACCAGGTAGGGTGAACACTGAAGCTTTCTTT. This chain connects TRBV15 to TRBJ1-1, with a possible D match to TRBD1 (5 bases). Trimming took off 4 bases at V and 0 bases at J, with 27 bases between the two ends. This CDR3 region has 20 residues. Per the germline V gene, CDR1 is LNHNV and CDR2 is YYDKDF (reference sequence).

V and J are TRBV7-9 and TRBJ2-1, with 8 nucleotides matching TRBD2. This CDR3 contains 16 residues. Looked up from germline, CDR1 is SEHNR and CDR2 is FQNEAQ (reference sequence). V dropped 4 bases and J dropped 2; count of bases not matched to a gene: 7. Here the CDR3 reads CASSSRTSPPYNEQFF. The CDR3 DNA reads TGTGCCAGCAGCTCGAGGACTAGCCCGCCCTACAATGAGCAGTTCTTC.

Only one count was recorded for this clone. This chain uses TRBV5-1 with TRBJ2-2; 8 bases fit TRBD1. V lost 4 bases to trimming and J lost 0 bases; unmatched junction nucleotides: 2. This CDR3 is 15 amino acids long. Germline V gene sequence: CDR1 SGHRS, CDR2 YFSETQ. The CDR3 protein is CASSPGGANTGELFF. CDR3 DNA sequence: TGCGCCAGCAGCCCAGGGGGCGCGAACACCGGGGAGCTGTTTTTT.

The CDR3 nucleotides are TGCGCCAGCAGCCAGCCGTCCGACAGGGATAACTATGGCTACACCTTC. It yields the protein CASSQPSDRDNYGYTF. This chain links TRBV4-1 with TRBJ1-2; 7 positions match TRBD1. Germline CDR1 MGHRA, CDR2 YSYEKL. Germline trimming cut 3 bases from V and 1 base from J; bases unmatched to any gene: 8. The CDR3 totals 16 residues.

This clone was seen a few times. The CDR3 here is CASSPGQGSQPQHF. Written as DNA, the CDR3 is TGTGCCAGCAGCCCGGGACAGGGGAGTCAGCCCCAGCATTTT. This chain uses TRBV7-2 with TRBJ1-5; TRBD1 aligns across 10 bases. With V trimmed by 5 bases and J by 6 bases, 4 bases remained unmatched. The CDR3 is made up of 14 amino acids. Germline-derived CDR1 and CDR2 are SGHTA and FQGNSA.

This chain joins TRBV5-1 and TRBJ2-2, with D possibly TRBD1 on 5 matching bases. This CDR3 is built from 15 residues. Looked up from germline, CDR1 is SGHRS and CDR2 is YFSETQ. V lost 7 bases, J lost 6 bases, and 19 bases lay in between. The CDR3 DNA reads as TGCGCCAGCGCTCAAACCCCCCAAGGGGCCGGGGAGCTGTTTTTT. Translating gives CASAQTPQGAGELFF.

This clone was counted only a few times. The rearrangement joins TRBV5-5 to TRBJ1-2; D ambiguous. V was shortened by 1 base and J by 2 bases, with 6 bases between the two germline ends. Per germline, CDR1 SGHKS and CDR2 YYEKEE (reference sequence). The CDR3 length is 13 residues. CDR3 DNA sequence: TGTGCCAGCAGCTTGACATCAAACTATGGCTACACCTTC. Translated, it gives CASSLTSNYGYTF.

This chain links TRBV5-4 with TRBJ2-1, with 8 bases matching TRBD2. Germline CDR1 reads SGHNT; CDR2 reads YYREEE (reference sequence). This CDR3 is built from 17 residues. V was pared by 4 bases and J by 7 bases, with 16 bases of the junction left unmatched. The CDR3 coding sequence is TGTGCCAGCAGCCGGGGGGGTGGACTTCGCTCTTCGAATGAGCAGTTCTTC. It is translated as CASSRGGGLRSSNEQFF.

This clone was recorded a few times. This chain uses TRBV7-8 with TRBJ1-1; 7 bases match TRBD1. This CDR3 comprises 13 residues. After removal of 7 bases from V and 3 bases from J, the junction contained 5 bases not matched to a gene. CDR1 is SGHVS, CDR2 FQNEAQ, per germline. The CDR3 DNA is TGTGCCAGCACCCTTGACAGGGACACTGAAGCTTTCTTT. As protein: CASTLDRDTEAFF. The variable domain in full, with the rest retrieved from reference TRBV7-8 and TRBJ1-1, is GAGVSQSPRYKVAKRGQDVALRCDPISGHVSLFWYQQALGQGPEFLTYFQNEAQLDKSGLPSDRFFAERPEGSVSTLKIQRTQQEDSAVYLCASTLDRDTEAFFGQGTRLTVV.